Reported below is one T cell receptor (beta chain). Its antigen remains unknown. This sample stems from a study of cytomegalovirus exposure and HLA in healthy donors. Study-level background: Out of 398 genotyped donors, about 80% belonged to the Caucasian-associated ancestry cluster. Study-level points and caveats: In a later analysis, 16,951 TCR beta sequences were associated with HLA alleles at 0.05 false discovery rate. A missense DCLRE1C variant was associated with V- and J-gene trimming of TCR beta chains in a later analysis, and an independent cohort replicated the association. Rates of TCR association differed by HLA locus in a later analysis, with DRB1 highest and HLA-C lowest.

Primers included in the PCR were 60 Vbeta and 13 Jbeta primers. Repertoires were generated with immunoSEQ multiplex PCR, while TCRdb's copy carries only in-frame clones and drops some. The sample holds approximately 150,000 clones, approximately 71% seen once. Trimming pared 4 bases from V and 6 bases from J, leaving 12 bases between. The CDR3 extends over 14 amino acids. Looked up from germline, CDR1 is SGHTA and CDR2 is FQGTGA. The chain has TRBV7-3 and TRBJ2-2; D is unresolved. The sequence was obtained from a woman aged 60 to 75 in good health and CMV-seronegative. The sequenced material came from PBMCs. The CDR3 DNA reads as TGTGCCAGCAGCTCCTGGATGGAGTCCGGGGAGCTGTTTTTT. It translates to CASSSWMESGELFF.